This TCR beta chain was retrieved from a study of identifying expanded T cells in peripheral blood. General study findings and limits: Across healthy donors, higher total template counts meant significantly greater approximately 2-week count variance. Over around two and four weeks, about 16.4 and 19 clones changed, versus 1.2 between replicates.

Healthy donors had no documented immune events, such as infections, while sampled. For this clone: Its antigen is unidentified.

Produced via immunoSEQ multiplex PCR; TCRdb's table is partial and in-frame only. Of around 85,000 clones listed, about nine tenths are singletons. This clonotype was obtained from a person aged 18-70 years in good health. The sequenced material came from blood.

The CDR3 bases are TGTGCCAGCAGCTTAGGTGACAGGGCCGCCTACGAGCAGTACTTC. Protein product: CASSLGDRAAYEQYF. The chain links TRBV7-8 to TRBJ2-7, with 7 bases aligning to TRBD1. Unmatched junction bases numbered 5, after V lost 1 base and J lost 2 bases. Germline V lookup: CDR1 SGHVS, CDR2 FQNEAQ. The CDR3 loop spans 15 amino acids.